Each of the 27 T cell receptor beta chains below was sequenced from the same sample in a study of CD8 T cells in ankylosing spondylitis. These receptors have no known antigen. Study-wide results and caveats: Characteristic of ankylosing spondylitis blood, it appeared, was a TCR beta motif comprising several highly homologous variants.

TCRdb re-called the 5' RACE reads through MiXCR, storing one row per CDR3 protein. The data contain about 420,000 distinct CDR3 sequences, approximately 20% of them singletons. Sequencing used blood, either unsorted or a sorted T cell fraction (not recorded which). These receptors were obtained from a male donor with ankylosing spondylitis.

This chain connects TRBV28 to TRBJ2-1; TRBD1 or TRBD2 may be the D gene (6 bases each). Germline V gene lookup returns CDR1 MDHEN and CDR2 SYDVKM. V was trimmed by 3 bases and J by 0 bases, leaving 30 bases between them. The CDR3 is 22 amino acids. CDR3 protein: CASSFYSWYLVEGESSYNEQFF. Here the CDR3 DNA reads TGTGCCAGCAGTTTTTATTCCTGGTATTTGGTGGAGGGGGAGAGCTCCTACAATGAGCAGTTCTTC.

The sample holds many counts of this clonotype. V and J are TRBV29-1 and TRBJ2-1, with 8 bases lining up with TRBD2. This CDR3 has 13 residues. CDR1 is SQVTM, CDR2 ANQGSEA, per germline. The V and J ends lost 6 bases and 6 bases, in that order; junction bases with no gene match: 7. Here the CDR3 reads CSVKPLAGNEQFF. The CDR3 coding sequence is TGCAGCGTCAAACCCCTAGCGGGCAATGAGCAGTTCTTC.

The chain has TRBV11-2 and TRBJ2-1, with D hard to call. The CDR3 covers 17 residues. From germline, CDR1 is SGHAT and CDR2 FQNNGV. V was clipped by 2 bases and J by 5 bases, with 19 bases between them. CDR3 bases: TGTGCCAGCAGCTTATATAGGCTGCTGCAGGACCACAATGAGCAGTTCTTC. This gives the protein CASSLYRLLQDHNEQFF.

This clonotype was observed a few times. The gene calls are TRBV5-1 and TRBJ2-1, with 7 bases lining up with TRBD1. V lost 4 bases, J lost 8 bases, and 9 bases stayed unmatched. Germline CDR1 and CDR2: SGHRS and YFSETQ. CDR3 length: 14 residues. The CDR3 spells CASSDDRVYDEQFF. CDR3 DNA sequence: TGCGCCAGCAGCGACGACAGGGTATACGATGAGCAGTTCTTC. The full variable domain, completed using reference TRBV5-1 and TRBJ2-1, is KAGVTQTPRYLIKTRGQQVTLSCSPISGHRSVSWYQQTPGQGLQFLFEYFSETQRNKGNFPGRFSGRQFSNSRSEMNVSTLELGDSALYLCASSDDRVYDEQFFGPGTRLTVL.

With respect to this clonotype: This is likely a read error, given that the CDR3 carries no conserved phenylalanine or tryptophan at its end. V usage is TRBV30 and J usage is TRBJ2-2; D gene unclear. From germline, CDR1 is GTSNPN and CDR2 SVGIG (reference sequence). V shed 3 bases and J shed 5 bases, with 7 bases lying between them. CDR3 size: 12 residues. Written as DNA, the CDR3 is TGTGCCTGGAGCCGACAAACCGGGGAGCTGTTTTCT. Amino acid sequence: CAWSRQTGELFS.

V and J are TRBV5-1 and TRBJ1-1; a weak D match, TRBD1 (5 bases). CDR3 length equals 15 residues. V lost 4 bases, J lost 3 bases, and 16 bases lay in between. Germline V gives CDR1 SGHRS, CDR2 YFSETQ. DNA of the CDR3: TGCGCCAGCAGCCCGGTCCAGGGCTGGGACACTGAAGCTTTCTTT. Translating gives CASSPVQGWDTEAFF.

V usage is TRBV5-6 and J usage is TRBJ2-3; 7 bases agree with TRBD2. Germline-derived CDR1 and CDR2 are SGHDT and YYEEEE. After removal of 2 bases from V and 2 bases from J, the junction contained 5 bases not matched to a gene. The CDR3 runs 15 residues. The CDR3 loop reads CASSFYGTTTDTQYF. In DNA form, the CDR3 reads TGTGCCAGCAGCTTTTACGGGACTACCACAGATACGCAGTATTTT.

The rearrangement uses TRBV4-1 and TRBJ2-7; 9 bases align to TRBD2. The CDR3 loop spans 14 amino acids. Germline loops: CDR1 MGHRA, CDR2 YSYEKL. With 4 bases clipped from V and 3 bases from J, the junction kept 4 bases outside the gene matches. The chain's CDR3 is CASSRTSVLYEQYF. Written as DNA, the CDR3 is TGCGCCAGCAGCCGGACTAGCGTGCTCTACGAGCAGTACTTC.

This clonotype was detected many times. V is TRBV5-1 and J is TRBJ1-5; D might be TRBD1 (5 bases). The CDR3 contains 15 residues. The V gene lost 0 bases and the J gene lost 2 bases, with 9 bases spanning the gap. Germline CDR1 and CDR2: SGHRS and YFSETQ. CDR3 bases: TGCGCCAGCAGCTTGGAGGGGCGCGGCAATCAGCCCCAGCATTTT. It is translated as CASSLEGRGNQPQHF.

This chain uses TRBV18 with TRBJ2-5, with D possibly called TRBD1 or TRBD2 (5 bases each). The CDR3 is 14 amino acids. Per germline, CDR1 KGHSH and CDR2 LQKENI. Trimming cost V 3 bases and J 4 bases, with 12 bases left between them. Here the CDR3 DNA reads TGTGCCAGCTCACCCAGGTCAGGGAGAGAGACCCAGTACTTC. Protein: CASSPRSGRETQYF.

This clonotype turned up a few times. J is TRBJ2-2 and V is TRBV5-1; possible D gene TRBD1, 5 bases. V shed 4 bases and J shed 6 bases, with 13 bases lying between them. The germline V gene has CDR1 SGHRS and CDR2 YFSETQ. CDR3 length: 14 residues. CDR3 region: CASSEDNLAGELFF. The CDR3, as DNA: TGCGCCAGCAGCGAGGACAACCTTGCCGGGGAGCTGTTTTTT.

The genes are TRBV4-3 and TRBJ2-6; 8 bases line up with TRBD1. The CDR3 consists of 16 residues. Trimming took 1 base from V and 6 from J; bases not matched to a gene: 5. Germline V gene lookup returns CDR1 LGHNA and CDR2 YSLEER. The CDR3 bases are TGCGCCAGCAGCCAAGTAACAGGGGGAGAGGCCAACGTCCTGACTTTC. It translates to CASSQVTGGEANVLTF.

The chain employs TRBV24-1 and TRBJ1-6, with a possible D match to TRBD1 (5 bases). The germline CDR1 and CDR2 sequences are KGHDR and SFDVKD. V lost 6 bases to trimming and J lost 7 bases, with 12 bases between them. The CDR3 covers 14 residues. The CDR3 here is CATSTGPLNSPLHF. CDR3 DNA: TGTGCCACCAGTACAGGCCCGTTAAATTCACCCCTCCACTTT.

In its sample, this clonotype was seen a few times. V usage is TRBV28 and J usage is TRBJ2-3; D gene unclear. CDR3 length: 13 residues. V lost 3 bases, J lost 2 bases, and 6 bases lay in between. The germline gives CDR1 MDHEN, CDR2 SYDVKM. The CDR3 protein is CASSLSFTDTQYF. CDR3 coding DNA: TGTGCCAGCAGTTTGAGCTTCACAGATACGCAGTATTTT. The full variable domain, with the rest looked up from reference TRBV28 and TRBJ2-3, is DVKVTQSSRYLVKRTGEKVFLECVQDMDHENMFWYRQDPGLGLRLIYFSYDVKMKEKGDIPEGYSVSREKKERFSLILESASTNQTSMYLCASSLSFTDTQYFGPGTRLTVL.

This clonotype has just a few counts. The chain carries TRBV29-1 and TRBJ2-2; D unclear. Germline V gene data show CDR1 as SQVTM and CDR2 as ANQGSEA. The CDR3 runs to 15 residues. V lost 8 bases, J lost 1 base, and 17 bases lay in between. The DNA for the CDR3 is TGCAGCCCCCCGGGTCGGAGACAGAACACCGGGGAGCTGTTTTTT. Translation: CSPPGRRQNTGELFF.

This clonotype was detected ten times or more. This CDR3 reads CSAIGGGAGELFF. The DNA of the CDR3 is TGCAGCGCCATAGGGGGAGGGGCCGGGGAGCTGTTTTTT. The chain couples TRBV29-1 to TRBJ2-2, with D perhaps matching TRBD2 (7 bases). The germline V gene encodes CDR1 SQVTM and CDR2 ANQGSEA. The V end lost 7 bases, the J end lost 6 bases, and 15 bases lay between the germline ends. The CDR3 length is 13 residues.

CDR3: CASSLGQEIYEQYF. The CDR3 coding sequence is TGCGCCAGCAGCTTGGGACAGGAGATCTACGAGCAGTACTTC. V is TRBV5-1 and J is TRBJ2-7; TRBD1 might be the D (6 bases). V was trimmed by 0 bases and J by 3 bases, leaving 10 bases between them. This CDR3 is 14 amino acids long. Germline-derived CDR1 and CDR2 are SGHRS and YFSETQ.

A few counts support this clonotype. The genes are TRBV5-1 and TRBJ2-3; perhaps TRBD1 as D (6 bases). The germline gives CDR1 SGHRS, CDR2 YFSETQ. Trimming shortened V by 6 bases and J by 0 bases, and 14 bases separated the two germline ends. The CDR3 runs to 15 residues. The CDR3 sequence is CASIAWGRSTDTQYF. The CDR3 DNA reads as TGCGCCAGCATTGCCTGGGGGCGAAGCACAGATACGCAGTATTTT. Full variable domain (rest looked up from reference TRBV5-1 and TRBJ2-3): KAGVTQTPRYLIKTRGQQVTLSCSPISGHRSVSWYQQTPGQGLQFLFEYFSETQRNKGNFPGRFSGRQFSNSRSEMNVSTLELGDSALYLCASIAWGRSTDTQYFGPGTRLTVL.

This sequence joins TRBV15 and TRBJ2-2; D may be TRBD1 (6 bases). The CDR3 spans 17 residues. V was cut by 1 base and J by 6 bases, with 18 bases left in between. From germline, CDR1 is LNHNV and CDR2 YYDKDF (reference sequence). The CDR3 is CATSRAQLGARAGELFF. The CDR3 coding sequence is TGTGCCACCAGCAGAGCACAGTTGGGGGCCCGGGCCGGGGAGCTGTTTTTT.

J is TRBJ2-7 and V is TRBV2, with D possibly matching TRBD1 (5 bases). This CDR3 has 15 amino acids. The ends were cut back, 6 bases at V and 0 bases at J, with 15 bases in the middle. Germline CDR1 SNHLY, CDR2 FYNNEI. CDR3 residues: CASSPQAATSYEQYF. As DNA, the CDR3 is TGTGCCAGCAGCCCACAGGCCGCGACCTCCTACGAGCAGTACTTC.

This clonotype has a handful of counts. V gene TRBV20-1 combines with J gene TRBJ2-1; 11 bases match TRBD2. Per germline, CDR1 DFQATT and CDR2 SNEGSKA (reference sequence). This CDR3 region has 17 residues. The ends lost 1 base at V and 3 bases at J; junction bases unmatched: 8. In nucleotides, the CDR3 is TGCAGTGCTAGAGTTTTGACGACTAGCGGGATCTACAATGAGCAGTTCTTC. Translated, it gives CSARVLTTSGIYNEQFF.

The rearrangement joins TRBV19 to TRBJ1-2; possibly TRBD1 for D (6 bases). CDR3 size: 14 residues. Germline assignment: CDR1 LNHDA and CDR2 SQIVND (reference sequence). Trimming took 3 bases from V and 4 from J, leaving 12 bases between them. The CDR3 sequence is CASSMGAGSYGYTF. DNA for the CDR3: TGTGCCAGTAGTATGGGGGCCGGATCCTATGGCTACACCTTC.

The V and J genes are TRBV5-1 and TRBJ2-7; maybe TRBD1 (6 bases). This CDR3 contains 14 residues. V dropped 0 bases and J dropped 0 bases, with 7 bases sitting between them. Germline V gives CDR1 SGHRS, CDR2 YFSETQ. Here the CDR3 reads CASSLGTDSYEQYF. The CDR3 DNA reads as TGCGCCAGCAGCTTGGGGACAGACTCCTACGAGCAGTACTTC. Combining the CDR3 with reference TRBV5-1 and TRBJ2-7 gives the whole variable domain KAGVTQTPRYLIKTRGQQVTLSCSPISGHRSVSWYQQTPGQGLQFLFEYFSETQRNKGNFPGRFSGRQFSNSRSEMNVSTLELGDSALYLCASSLGTDSYEQYFGPGTRLTVT.

A few counts support this clonotype. The CDR3 loop is CASSHLAGAVGPGELFF. The CDR3 region has the DNA TGTGCCAGCAGCCACCTAGCGGGAGCGGTTGGTCCCGGGGAGCTGTTTTTT. The chain combines TRBV4-2 with TRBJ2-2; TRBD2 matches 10 bases. The CDR3 totals 17 residues. J was trimmed by 6 bases and V by 3 bases; bases with no gene match: 10. Germline CDR1 reads LGHNA; CDR2 reads YNFKEQ.

This clonotype has just a few counts. This chain uses TRBV6-1 with TRBJ2-6; 7 bases line up with TRBD1. CDR1 is MNHNS and CDR2 is SASEGT in the germline V gene. The CDR3 runs 15 residues. The V segment lost 2 bases and the J segment 3 bases; nucleotides outside the gene matches: 1. The CDR3 DNA is TGTGCCAGCAGTGAACAGGGGGATGGGGCCAACGTCCTGACTTTC. Its translation: CASSEQGDGANVLTF.

V usage is TRBV3-1 and J usage is TRBJ2-2; D gene ambiguous. CDR1 and CDR2 (germline): LGHDT, YNNKEL (reference sequence). The CDR3 has 13 amino acids. The ends were cut back, 1 base at V and 2 bases at J, with 2 bases in the middle. CDR3 nucleotide sequence: TGTGCCAGCAGCCAAGCTAACACCGGGGAGCTGTTTTTT. It codes for CASSQANTGELFF.

This clonotype appeared a few times. The J gene is TRBJ1-5, the V gene TRBV20-1; no firm D call. Germline-derived CDR1 and CDR2 are DFQATT and SNEGSKA (reference sequence). The CDR3 runs to 14 residues. Trimming removed 5 bases at V and 2 bases at J, with 13 bases between. This CDR3 is CSARRSGGNQPQHF. The CDR3 nucleotides read TGCAGTGCTCGACGTTCTGGGGGCAATCAGCCCCAGCATTTT.